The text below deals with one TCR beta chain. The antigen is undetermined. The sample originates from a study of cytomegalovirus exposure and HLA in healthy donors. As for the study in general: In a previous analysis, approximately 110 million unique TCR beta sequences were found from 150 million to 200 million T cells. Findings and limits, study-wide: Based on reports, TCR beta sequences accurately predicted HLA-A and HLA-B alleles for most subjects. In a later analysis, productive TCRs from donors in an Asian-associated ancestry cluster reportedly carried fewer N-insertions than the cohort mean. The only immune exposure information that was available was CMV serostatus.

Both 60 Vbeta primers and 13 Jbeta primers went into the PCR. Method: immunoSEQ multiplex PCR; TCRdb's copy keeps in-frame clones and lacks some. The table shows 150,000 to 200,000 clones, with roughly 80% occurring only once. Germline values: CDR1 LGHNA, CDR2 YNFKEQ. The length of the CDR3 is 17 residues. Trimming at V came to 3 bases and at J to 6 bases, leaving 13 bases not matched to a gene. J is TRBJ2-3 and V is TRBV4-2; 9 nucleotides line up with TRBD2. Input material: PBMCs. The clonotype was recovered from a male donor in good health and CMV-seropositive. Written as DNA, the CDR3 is TGTGCCAGCAGCCACGTGACTAGCGGTTTGACTAGGGATACGCAGTATTTT. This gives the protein CASSHVTSGLTRDTQYF.